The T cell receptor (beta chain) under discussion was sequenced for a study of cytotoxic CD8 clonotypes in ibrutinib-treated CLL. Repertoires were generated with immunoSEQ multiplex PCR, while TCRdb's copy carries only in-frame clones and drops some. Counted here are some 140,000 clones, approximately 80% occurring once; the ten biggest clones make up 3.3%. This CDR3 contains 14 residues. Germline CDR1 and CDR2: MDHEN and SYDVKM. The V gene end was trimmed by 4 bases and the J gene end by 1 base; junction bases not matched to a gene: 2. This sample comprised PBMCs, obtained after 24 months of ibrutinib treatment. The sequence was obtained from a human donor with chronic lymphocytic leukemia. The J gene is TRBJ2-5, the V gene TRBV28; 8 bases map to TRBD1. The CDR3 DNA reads TGTGCCAGCAGTTGGGGACAGGCCCAAGAGACCCAGTACTTC. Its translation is CASSWGQAQETQYF.